Here is one T cell receptor beta chain with its context. In assigning cohorts, the study relied on participant-reported clinical history. CDR1 GTSNPN and CDR2 SVGIG come from the germline V gene (reference sequence). This CDR3 has 17 residues. The V and J ends lost 0 bases and 2 bases respectively, with 17 bases between them. Study processing details: Cell counts per sample came from amplifying reference gene primers. Measured with immunoSEQ multiplex PCR; TCRdb has only the in-frame clones, and not every one. D and trimming were read from the DNA, whereas the V and J calls and clone size are those reported in that table. The sample has hundreds of thousands of clones, more than 80% seen once; the top ten hold roughly 1.1%. The record originates from a study of blood T cell repertoires in COVID-19.

The clonotype originates from a man aged 30 to 39 who had recovered from COVID-19. Sequenced: PBMCs or T cells enriched from blood (not recorded which). The chain uses TRBV30 and TRBJ1-3; a possible D gene is TRBD1 (5 bases). The CDR3 DNA reads as TGTGCCTGGAGTGTACTCCACTGGGGCGCGGCTGGAAACACCATATATTTT. Translated, it gives CAWSVLHWGAAGNTIYF.